This T cell receptor beta chain was captured in a study of breast tumors, draining lymph nodes, adjacent tissues. In this sample, this clonotype turned up many times. Using its own MiXCR run on the multiplex PCR reads, TCRdb lists one record per CDR3 protein. Of about 200,000 distinct CDR3 sequences in the sample, less than 40% are singletons; the top ten hold about 3.9%. CDR1 is SNHLY and CDR2 is FYNNEI in the germline V gene. The length of the CDR3 is 15 residues. V was cut by 6 bases and J by 1 base, with 14 bases left in between. The lymph nodes were axillary draining lymph nodes from breast cancer patients.

Sample: axillary lymph node tissue. This clonotype was sampled from a female donor with breast cancer. Some clones in this sample may be carry-over from other donors' samples. This rearrangement joins TRBV2 to TRBJ2-3; D remains unclear. This CDR3 is CASRKDTSRTDTQYF. CDR3 nucleotides: TGTGCCAGCAGGAAAGACACCTCCCGCACAGATACGCAGTATTTT.